Listed below are T cell receptor beta chains from one sample, sequenced in a study of T-cell memory formation after mild COVID-19. TCRdb analysed the 5' RACE reads with MiXCR anew, one entry per CDR3 protein. The sample consists of some 350,000 distinct CDR3 sequences, roughly 13% of them appearing once. The sequenced material came from PBMCs or a T cell subset sorted from them (not recorded which). The receptors shown here come from a man between 18 and 29 years old who had mild COVID-19 (a few samples of this study predate the infection). Cell type and time point are not known. Each CDR3 is given without its conserved first and last residue. D genes are given only for firm matches.

j_gene	d_gene	v_gene	CDR3aa
TRBJ1-5	-	TRBV7-2	ASSQGQGHHQPQH
TRBJ2-7	-	TRBV7-9	ASSQIVAIHVTHEQY
TRBJ1-5	-	TRBV18	ASSSDRIAQPQH
TRBJ1-2	TRBD1	TRBV2	ASSFDRGLGNYGYT
TRBJ2-3	-	TRBV7-9	ASSSPYQSTDTQY
TRBJ2-3	TRBD1	TRBV12-3/TRBV12-4	ASSPPPGQGEDTQY
TRBJ1-2	TRBD1	TRBV6-5	ASRPGTGVGNGYT
TRBJ1-1	-	TRBV6-5	ASSWGGAQDTEAF
TRBJ1-5	-	TRBV28	ASSKPQVWGNQPQH
TRBJ1-1	-	TRBV4-1	ASSQPRGGMNTEAF
TRBJ2-3	-	TRBV4-3	ASSQEWTPTDTQY
TRBJ2-1	-	TRBV6-6	ASSNYNEQF
TRBJ2-1	-	TRBV19	ASSMGISEQF
TRBJ1-2	TRBD1	TRBV20-1	SAPSGTGDGYGYT
TRBJ1-5	-	TRBV6-2/TRBV6-3	ASRIYGQTNQPQH
TRBJ1-5	-	TRBV6-2/TRBV6-3	ASRTAGTAGQPQH
TRBJ2-2	-	TRBV7-2	ASSSKPGDTGELF
TRBJ2-3	TRBD2	TRBV5-1	ASSRRLAANTDTQY
TRBJ2-2	-	TRBV24-1	ATSDYQGRSGELF
TRBJ2-4	-	TRBV7-9	ASSLRGAKNIQY
TRBJ1-2	TRBD1	TRBV6-5	ASRSGQGAYGYT
TRBJ2-4	TRBD2	TRBV29-1	SVAVTAGEWNIQY
TRBJ1-2	-	TRBV4-1	ASSQDGRSYT
TRBJ1-4	-	TRBV10-3	AISESFGGPLNEKLF
TRBJ2-1	TRBD2	TRBV11-2	ASTPWVRLAGGSYEQF
TRBJ2-5	TRBD2	TRBV2	ASSEIREGVLY
TRBJ1-5	-	TRBV12-3/TRBV12-4	ASTWGVGARPQH
TRBJ2-2	TRBD2	TRBV9	ASSVATSGPRELF
TRBJ2-7	-	TRBV7-2	ASRRDRSYEQY
TRBJ2-7	-	TRBV4-1	ASSQGLNGLYEQY
TRBJ2-2	-	TRBV7-2	ASSLEALGNTGELF
TRBJ1-1	-	TRBV9	ASSAEGQPNTEAF
TRBJ2-1	TRBD1	TRBV7-2	ASSPDRDNEQF
TRBJ1-6	TRBD1	TRBV18	ASSTNPAGQGNSPLH
TRBJ2-5	-	TRBV7-2	ASSLYPPPQETQY
TRBJ2-1	TRBD2	TRBV20-1	SARDLSGAYNEQF
TRBJ2-1	-	TRBV24-1	ATSDPRGTNEQF
TRBJ2-5	TRBD2	TRBV5-1	ASSLTLLAGTRETQY
TRBJ2-1	-	TRBV9	ASSPGERLYNEQF
TRBJ1-5	-	TRBV10-3	AIKQEGNQPQH
TRBJ1-1	-	TRBV29-1	SVLRARVLNTEAF
TRBJ1-6	-	TRBV5-6	ASSQVADSPLH
TRBJ1-1	-	TRBV12-3/TRBV12-4	ASSYLRQATEAF
TRBJ1-2	-	TRBV20-1	SARGEKGGYT
TRBJ2-5	-	TRBV7-3	ASSSGRTQY
TRBJ1-2	-	TRBV20-1	SARDPLQGNYGYT
TRBJ2-1	-	TRBV7-3	ASSFYGKRGHSYNEQF
TRBJ1-1	-	TRBV20-1	SAIGGGLRDEAF
TRBJ2-1	-	TRBV12-3/TRBV12-4	ASSTQTYNEQF
TRBJ2-2	-	TRBV20-1	SARDSRQGAGELF
TRBJ2-4	-	TRBV7-3	ASSLIAANIQY
TRBJ2-3	TRBD1	TRBV9	ASSVGEGARDTQY
TRBJ2-5	TRBD2	TRBV9	ASSVTSGGAVFETQY
TRBJ2-1	-	TRBV4-3	ASSQEGRGGNEQF
TRBJ2-5	TRBD2	TRBV7-2	ASWGGSSQY